These 22 T cell receptor beta chains were all obtained from the same sample, sequenced in a study of blood T cell repertoires in COVID-19. Assay: immunoSEQ multiplex PCR; the TCRdb copy retains only in-frame clones and omits some. The sample carries under 95,000 clones, roughly 88% recorded once. What was sequenced was peripheral blood. The receptors originated from a woman older than 75 with active or convalescent COVID-19.

The chain uses TRBV10-2 and TRBJ2-7; 9 bases map to TRBD1. CDR1 and CDR2 from the germline V gene are WSHSY and SAAADI. This CDR3 contains 14 residues. The junction had 10 bases not matched to a gene; V was cut back by 7 bases and J by 6 bases. The CDR3 DNA sequence: TGCGCCAGCAAAGGGTTGGACAGGGGCGGCGAGCAGTACTTC. Its translation is CASKGLDRGGEQYF.

As DNA, the CDR3 is TGTGCCAGCAGCCAACTGAGCGGGAAATGGGATACGCAGTATTTT. It translates to CASSQLSGKWDTQYF. The chain joins TRBV3-1 (or the pseudogene TRBV3-2) to TRBJ2-3; 7 bases fit TRBD2. Germline assignment: CDR1 LGHDT and CDR2 YNNKEL (reference sequence). The junction had 8 bases not matched to a gene; V was cut back by 2 bases and J by 6 bases. CDR3 length: 15 amino acids.

This chain links TRBV29-1 with TRBJ1-4, with 8 nucleotides matching TRBD1. Per germline, CDR1 SQVTM and CDR2 ANQGSEA. Losses at the gene ends were 7 bases for V and 3 bases for J; bases not matched to a gene: 1. CDR3 size: 12 residues. DNA of the CDR3: TGCAGCGCGGGACAGGCTAATGAAAAACTGTTTTTT. It codes for CSAGQANEKLFF.

The chain combines TRBV28 with TRBJ2-3; 9 nucleotides align to TRBD1. The J segment lost 3 bases and the V segment lost 5 bases, leaving 3 bases of the junction unmatched. The CDR3 has 14 residues. CDR1 MDHEN and CDR2 SYDVKM come from the germline V gene. In DNA, the CDR3 is TGTGCCAGCAGTATGACAGGGGGGACAGATACGCAGTATTTT. Encoded protein: CASSMTGGTDTQYF.

The chain carries TRBV24-1 and TRBJ1-2, with no clear D. This CDR3 comprises 14 residues. Per the germline V gene, CDR1 is KGHDR and CDR2 is SFDVKD. The ends were cut back, 1 base at V and 7 bases at J, with 12 bases in the middle. The CDR3 coding sequence is TGTGCCACCAGTGATTTAGCCGGGATAGGTGGCTACACCTTC. It encodes CATSDLAGIGGYTF.

This chain uses TRBV19 with TRBJ2-3; D gene ambiguous. The CDR3 runs to 15 residues. Trimming stripped 1 base from V and 0 bases from J, with 8 bases between. CDR1 and CDR2 (germline): LNHDA, SQIVND (reference sequence). The CDR3 region has the DNA TGTGCCAGTAGTATAGGGCACAGCAGCACAGATACGCAGTATTTT. This gives the protein CASSIGHSSTDTQYF.

The rearrangement joins TRBV6-2 or TRBV6-3 to TRBJ2-1; 11 nucleotides align to TRBD2. V was pared by 0 bases and J by 4 bases, with 14 bases of the junction left unmatched. This CDR3 is built from 20 residues. Per the germline V gene, CDR1 is MNHEY and CDR2 is SVGEGT. CDR3 DNA sequence: TGTGCCAGCAGTTACTCAGGGGTAGCGGGAGGGAACTTCTATTACAATGAGCAGTTCTTC. Amino acid sequence: CASSYSGVAGGNFYYNEQFF.

The V and J genes are TRBV28 and TRBJ1-2; D gene uncertain. V lost 6 bases and J 3 bases, leaving 17 bases between the germline ends. CDR1 is MDHEN, CDR2 SYDVKM, per germline. The length of the CDR3 is 15 residues. The CDR3 sequence is CASRALLGADYGYTF. CDR3 in DNA: TGTGCCAGCAGGGCCCTTCTCGGCGCGGACTATGGCTACACCTTC.

The CDR3 here is CASSLFVDYEQYF. The CDR3 nucleotides read TGCGCCAGCAGCTTGTTCGTAGACTACGAGCAGTACTTC. The chain links TRBV5-1 to TRBJ2-7; D is unclear. Germline loops: CDR1 SGHRS, CDR2 YFSETQ. Deletions cut 1 base from V and 3 bases from J, with 8 bases between. The CDR3 extends over 13 amino acids.

This clone was observed a single time. This sequence joins TRBV20-1 and TRBJ2-1, with D perhaps TRBD2 (5 bases). In germline, CDR1 is DFQATT, CDR2 SNEGSKA (reference sequence). The CDR3 consists of 11 residues. V was cut by 1 base and J by 7 bases, with 5 bases left in between. The CDR3 spells CSARGENEQFF. CDR3 nucleotides: TGCAGTGCTAGAGGGGAGAATGAGCAGTTCTTC.

The gene calls are TRBV7-2 and TRBJ2-2; TRBD2 might be the D (6 bases). The V end was cut by 5 bases, the J end by 3 bases, with 16 bases between. From germline, CDR1 is SGHTA and CDR2 FQGNSA. CDR3 length equals 16 residues. The CDR3 DNA is TGTGCCAGCAGCCGCTTCGGGGGATCGGACACCGGGGAGCTGTTTTTT. It specifies CASSRFGGSDTGELFF.

This chain connects TRBV21-1 to TRBJ1-1. TRBV21-1 is a known pseudogene. The CDR3 length is 14 residues. The CDR3 here is CASSLLPGGVEAFF. The CDR3 coding sequence is TGTGCCAGCAGTCTCCTCCCGGGAGGGGTAGAAGCTTTCTTT.

This chain connects TRBV5-1 to TRBJ2-2, with D perhaps matching TRBD1 (7 bases). Germline-derived CDR1 and CDR2 are SGHRS and YFSETQ. V was cut by 4 bases and J by 2 bases, with 21 bases left in between. The CDR3 has 18 residues. CDR3 residues: CASSPGGVGTVNTGELFF. The CDR3, as DNA: TGCGCCAGCAGCCCCGGAGGGGTGGGGACAGTCAACACCGGGGAGCTGTTTTTT.

The chain links TRBV7-2 to TRBJ2-7, with 8 positions matching TRBD2. The CDR3 spans 15 residues. The germline V gene encodes CDR1 SGHTA and CDR2 FQGNSA. The V gene end was trimmed by 1 base and the J gene end by 2 bases; junction bases not matched to a gene: 4. The CDR3 loop is CASSLVAGGTYEQYF. The DNA of the CDR3 is TGTGCCAGCAGCTTAGTTGCGGGGGGCACCTACGAGCAGTACTTC. Supplemented by reference TRBV7-2 and TRBJ2-7, the full variable domain reads GAGVSQSPSNKVTEKGKDVELRCDPISGHTALYWYRQSLGQGLEFLIYFQGNSAPDKSGLPSDRFSAERTGGSVSTLTIQRTQQEDSAVYLCASSLVAGGTYEQYFGPGTRLTVT.

The chain uses TRBV2 and TRBJ2-3; maybe TRBD2 (5 bases). The V gene's germline CDR1 is SNHLY and CDR2 FYNNEI. Trimming shortened V by 4 bases and J by 6 bases, and 11 bases separated the two germline ends. The CDR3 totals 13 residues. The CDR3 DNA follows: TGTGCCAGCAGTGGACTTAAGCGGGATACGCAGTATTTT. Amino acids: CASSGLKRDTQYF.

The chain is built from TRBV14 and TRBJ2-3; 10 bases match TRBD1. The trim removed 4 bases at V and 2 bases at J, leaving 6 bases unmatched. CDR1 is SGHDN, CDR2 FVKESK, per germline. The CDR3 extends over 16 amino acids. CDR3 coding DNA: TGTGCCAGCAGCCGAGACAGGGGGCCCTACACAGATACGCAGTATTTT. Protein: CASSRDRGPYTDTQYF.

The chain uses TRBV13 and TRBJ1-1, with D perhaps TRBD1 (5 bases). The germline gives CDR1 PRHDT, CDR2 FYEKMQ (reference sequence). CDR3 size: 16 residues. The V and J ends lost 5 bases and 5 bases respectively, with 21 bases between them. The CDR3 DNA reads as TGTGCCAGCAGCGCAATGGCGGGGCTGAGCGGGACTGAAGCTTTCTTT. Its protein product is CASSAMAGLSGTEAFF.

The V and J genes are TRBV5-1 and TRBJ1-4; D might be TRBD1 (5 bases). This CDR3 is 17 amino acids long. The germline V gene has CDR1 SGHRS and CDR2 YFSETQ. V lost 0 bases and J 8 bases, leaving 20 bases between the germline ends. The CDR3 region is CASSLGPGRPIGEKLFF. The CDR3 DNA reads TGCGCCAGCAGCTTGGGACCAGGGCGGCCGATCGGGGAAAAACTGTTTTTT.

J is TRBJ2-7 and V is TRBV9; TRBD2 agrees at 12 bases. V shed 4 bases, J shed 12 bases, and the junction held 11 bases outside the gene matches. CDR1 and CDR2 (germline): SGDLS, YYNGEE. CDR3 length: 14 amino acids. The CDR3 loop is CASSSGLAGTPRYF. The CDR3, as DNA: TGTGCCAGCAGCTCTGGACTAGCGGGAACCCCTAGGTACTTC.

The chain recombines TRBV7-2 with TRBJ1-2; 8 nucleotides align to TRBD1. This CDR3 spans 14 amino acids. Trimming removed 6 bases from V and 8 bases from J; junction bases left unmatched: 11. CDR1 and CDR2 from the germline V gene are SGHTA and FQGNSA. This chain's CDR3 is CASSYSGGARGYTF. Written as DNA, the CDR3 is TGTGCCAGCAGTTACTCAGGGGGCGCCCGCGGCTACACCTTC.

CDR3 sequence (DNA): TGTGCCAGCAGCCCGGGGACAGTCACAGATACGCAGTATTTT. Translating it yields CASSPGTVTDTQYF. The rearrangement joins TRBV7-3 to TRBJ2-3; TRBD1 aligns across 7 bases. The CDR3 extends over 14 amino acids. CDR1 SGHTA and CDR2 FQGTGA come from the germline V gene. Unmatched junction bases numbered 4, after V lost 5 bases and J lost 2 bases. Variable domain in full (rest from reference TRBV7-3 and TRBJ2-3): GAGVSQTPSNKVTEKGKYVELRCDPISGHTALYWYRQSLGQGPEFLIYFQGTGAADDSGLPNDRFFAVRPEGSVSTLKIQRTERGDSAVYLCASSPGTVTDTQYFGPGTRLTVL.

V gene TRBV5-1 combines with J gene TRBJ2-6, with D possibly being TRBD2 (5 bases). Germline V gene sequence: CDR1 SGHRS, CDR2 YFSETQ. Trimming pared 0 bases from V and 0 bases from J, leaving 7 bases between. This CDR3 contains 16 residues. CDR3 in amino acids: CASSLDGSSGANVLTF. Here the CDR3 DNA reads TGCGCCAGCAGCTTGGATGGGAGCTCTGGGGCCAACGTCCTGACTTTC.